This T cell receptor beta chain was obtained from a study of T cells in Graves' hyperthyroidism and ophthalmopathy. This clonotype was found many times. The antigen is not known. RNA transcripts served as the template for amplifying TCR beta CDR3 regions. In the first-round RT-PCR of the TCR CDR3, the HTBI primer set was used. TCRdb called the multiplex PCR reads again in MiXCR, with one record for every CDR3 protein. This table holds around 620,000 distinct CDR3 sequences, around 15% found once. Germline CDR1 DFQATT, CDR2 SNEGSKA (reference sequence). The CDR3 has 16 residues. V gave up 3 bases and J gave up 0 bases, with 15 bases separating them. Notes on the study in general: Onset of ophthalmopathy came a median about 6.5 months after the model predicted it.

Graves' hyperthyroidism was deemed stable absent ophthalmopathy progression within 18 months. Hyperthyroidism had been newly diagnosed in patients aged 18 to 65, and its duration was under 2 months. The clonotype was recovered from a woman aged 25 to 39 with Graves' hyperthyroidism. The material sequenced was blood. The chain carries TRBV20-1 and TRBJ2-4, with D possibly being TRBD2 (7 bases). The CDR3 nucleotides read TGCAGTGCTAGTAAAGGGGGGGCCCTAGCCAAAAACATTCAGTACTTC. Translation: CSASKGGALAKNIQYF.